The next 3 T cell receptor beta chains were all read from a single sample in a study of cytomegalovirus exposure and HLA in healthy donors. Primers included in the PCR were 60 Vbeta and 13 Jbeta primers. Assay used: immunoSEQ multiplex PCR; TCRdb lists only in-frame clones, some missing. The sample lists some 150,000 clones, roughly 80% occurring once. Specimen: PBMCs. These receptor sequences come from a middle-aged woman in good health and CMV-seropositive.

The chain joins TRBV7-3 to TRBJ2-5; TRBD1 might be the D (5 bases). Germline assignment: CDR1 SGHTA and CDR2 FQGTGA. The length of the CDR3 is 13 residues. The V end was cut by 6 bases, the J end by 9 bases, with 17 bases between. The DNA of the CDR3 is TGTGCCAGCAGTGGAACAGGACCTATGGCCCAGTACTTC. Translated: CASSGTGPMAQYF. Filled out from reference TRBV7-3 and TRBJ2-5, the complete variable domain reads GAGVSQTPSNKVTEKGKYVELRCDPISGHTALYWYRQSLGQGPEFLIYFQGTGAADDSGLPNDRFFAVRPEGSVSTLKIQRTERGDSAVYLCASSGTGPMAQYFGPGTRLLVL.

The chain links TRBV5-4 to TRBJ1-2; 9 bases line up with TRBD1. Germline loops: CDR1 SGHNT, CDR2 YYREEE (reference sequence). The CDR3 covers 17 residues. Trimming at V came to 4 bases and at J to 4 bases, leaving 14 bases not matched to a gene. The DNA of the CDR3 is TGTGCCAGCAGCGCCCCAAGCCGACAGGGGGAAACCTATGGCTACACCTTC. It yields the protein CASSAPSRQGETYGYTF.

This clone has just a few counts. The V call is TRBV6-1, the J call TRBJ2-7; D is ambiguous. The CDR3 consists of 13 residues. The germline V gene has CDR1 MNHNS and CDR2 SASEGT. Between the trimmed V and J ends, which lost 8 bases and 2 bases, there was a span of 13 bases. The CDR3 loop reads CASPSISPYEQYF. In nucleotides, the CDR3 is TGTGCCAGCCCCTCTATTTCCCCCTACGAGCAGTACTTC.